These 8 T cell receptor beta chains share one sample of origin, sequenced in a study of regulatory T cells in long-lasting Graves disease. Indicated time point: persistent/refractory GD, antithyroid drugs over 5 years with positive TRAb. Extracted RNA from PBMCs served as the source of the TCR library. Relying on iRepertoire HTBI primers and Arm-PCR of CDR3 regions, the team built TCR beta libraries. TCRdb fed the multiplex PCR reads into MiXCR, producing one record per CDR3 protein. The repertoire consists of around 400,000 distinct CDR3 sequences, with 20% to 30% occurring once and the leading ten covering around 24%. Sequences were derived from peripheral blood mononuclear cells (PBMCs), sampled when the disease was refractory, from a patient treated with antithyroid drugs. The origin of the receptors is a female donor with Graves disease.

With respect to this clonotype: This may be a read error: a much more frequent sequence differs by one nucleotide. This likely comes from a read error, as the CDR3 has no conserved phenylalanine or tryptophan at its end. V is TRBV28 and J is TRBJ2-7, with TRBD1 matching 11 bases. CDR1 and CDR2 (germline): MDHEN, SYDVKM. Losses at the gene ends were 6 bases for V and 5 bases for J; bases not matched to a gene: 6. The CDR3 covers 14 residues. The CDR3 loop is CASRMGQGDDEQYL. CDR3 DNA: TGTGCCAGCAGGATGGGACAGGGGGACGACGAGCAGTACCTC.

This clonotype was counted a few times. The rearrangement uses TRBV12-3 or TRBV12-4 and TRBJ2-7; 8 nucleotides agree with TRBD2. This CDR3 comprises 16 residues. V lost 5 bases to trimming and J lost 2 bases; unmatched junction nucleotides: 11. CDR3 sequence reads: CASSPPSGGPPYEQYF. The DNA of the CDR3 is TGTGCCAGCAGTCCCCCGTCGGGAGGGCCACCCTACGAGCAGTACTTC.

This clonotype appeared many times. The rearrangement uses TRBV6-1 and TRBJ2-7; TRBD2 matches at 7 bases. Germline loops: CDR1 MNHNS, CDR2 SASEGT. V trimming: 3 bases; J trimming: 9 bases; junction bases outside the gene matches: 5. The CDR3 extends over 12 amino acids. In DNA form, the CDR3 reads TGTGCCAGCAGTGACGGGACTATTGTGCAGTACTTC. The encoded protein is CASSDGTIVQYF.

This chain connects TRBV12-3 or TRBV12-4 to TRBJ2-7; 8 bases align to TRBD2. Trimming cost V 8 bases and J 2 bases; bases outside gene matches: 2. There are 12 residues in the CDR3. For the CDR3, the DNA is TGTGCCAGCGTAGCGGGACCCTACGAGCAGTACTTC. Its translation: CASVAGPYEQYF.

This clonotype was counted a few times. It may be a read error: a sequence one base away is much more abundant. The genes are TRBV30 and TRBJ2-2, with 7 bases matching TRBD1. CDR1 is GTSNPN, CDR2 SVGIG, per germline (reference sequence). The CDR3 sequence is 14 residues long. J gave up 7 bases and V 4 bases, and 9 bases lay outside the gene matches. CDR3 sequence: CAWKGARMVGELFF. DNA of the CDR3: TGTGCCTGGAAGGGGGCCAGGATGGTCGGGGAGCTGTTTTTT.

This clonotype was counted at least ten times. V is TRBV6-2 or TRBV6-3 and J is TRBJ2-7; TRBD1 matches 8 bases. This CDR3 is 15 amino acids long. J was trimmed by 5 bases and V by 0 bases; bases with no gene match: 6. The germline V gene encodes CDR1 MNHEY and CDR2 SVGEGT. The CDR3 nucleotides read TGTGCCAGCAGTTACTCCCCCCAGGGGGCAAACGAGCAGTACTTC. Translation gives CASSYSPQGANEQYF.

This clonotype has at least ten counts. V usage is TRBV29-1 and J usage is TRBJ1-2; weak D call: TRBD1 (6 bases). Trimming left V 3 bases short and J 8 bases short, with 19 bases between. In germline, CDR1 is SQVTM, CDR2 ANQGSEA. The CDR3 totals 14 residues. CDR3 DNA: TGCAGCGTTGAGGTTTTAGGGACACCACAGGGCTACACCTTC. It specifies CSVEVLGTPQGYTF.

This clonotype has just a few counts. The CDR3 region is CASSLVTSRGELFF. CDR3 nucleotide sequence: TGCGCCAGCAGCTTGGTGACTAGCCGCGGGGAGCTGTTTTTT. The genes are TRBV5-1 and TRBJ2-2; 7 nucleotides line up with TRBD2. Trimming at V came to 0 bases and at J to 7 bases, leaving 3 bases not matched to a gene. CDR3 length equals 14 residues. From germline, CDR1 is SGHRS and CDR2 YFSETQ.